The clone carrying this TCR beta chain was counted a few times. What it binds is not known. The sample comes from a study of blood T cells in healthy people across ages. Study-wide results and caveats: A greater number of naive CD4+ cells and higher diversity distinguished long-lived donors from aged donors.

Through a sample-barcoded 5' primer and a J-beta primer mix, a second PCR was run for about 6 to 11 cycles. TCRdb re-called the 5' RACE reads through MiXCR, storing one row per CDR3 protein. This table holds more than 800,000 distinct CDR3 sequences, about 28% found once. The CDR3 loop spans 11 amino acids. CDR1 SQVTM and CDR2 ANQGSEA come from the germline V gene. V lost 4 bases to trimming and J lost 8 bases, with 11 bases between them. The study drew donors from healthy Caucasian individuals in Russia aged roughly 6 to 90. The receptor comes from a woman of 80 years or more in good health. J is TRBJ1-1 and V is TRBV29-1, with D possibly TRBD1 on 6 matching bases. Source material: blood. The CDR3 here is CSVAWTVEAFF. The CDR3 DNA reads TGCAGCGTTGCATGGACAGTAGAAGCTTTCTTT.